This TCR beta chain is from a study of T cells in Graves' hyperthyroidism and ophthalmopathy. Study-wide context: Sampling of peripheral blood happened at initial diagnosis, prior to any treatment.

Researchers amplified the TCR beta CDR3 regions from RNA transcripts. A set of HTBI primers served as the primers for a first-round RT-PCR of the TCR CDR3. TCRdb used MiXCR to reprocess the multiplex PCR reads, holding one entry per CDR3 protein. This sample has about 520,000 distinct CDR3 sequences; approximately 25% occur once, and the top ten carry around 11%. This clonotype was seen ten or more times. The sequenced sample was blood. This receptor was taken from a woman in her thirties with Graves' ophthalmopathy.

The CDR3 nucleotides are TGTGCCAGCAGTGACCTCCGGGAGACGTCCCCGAATGATGAAGCTTTCTTT. This sequence encodes CASSDLRETSPNDEAFF. The rearrangement joins TRBV6-4 to TRBJ1-1; D gene ambiguous. CDR1 and CDR2 from the germline V gene are MRHNA and SNTAGT. Trimming took 2 bases from V and 7 from J, leaving 23 bases between them. This CDR3 has 17 amino acids.